Presented here are 4 T cell receptor beta chains from one specimen sequenced in a study of CD4+ T cells in melanoma. Profiling relied on immunoSEQ multiplex PCR, and the TCRdb table lists in-frame clones only, not all of them. The sample includes roughly 3,700 clones, 55% to 85% of them seen just once. Sequenced input: tumor tissue. The receptors derive from a human donor with melanoma.

The chain uses TRBV14 and TRBJ2-1; 10 nucleotides line up with TRBD2. Germline trimming cut 4 bases from V and 1 base from J; bases unmatched to any gene: 7. Germline V gene lookup returns CDR1 SGHDN and CDR2 FVKESK. CDR3 length equals 17 residues. This CDR3 reads CASSPGLADSSYNEQFF. The DNA for the CDR3 is TGTGCCAGCAGCCCAGGACTAGCGGACTCATCCTACAATGAGCAGTTCTTC. The variable domain in full, with the rest retrieved from reference TRBV14 and TRBJ2-1, is EAGVTQFPSHSVIEKGQTVTLRCDPISGHDNLYWYRRVMGKEIKFLLHFVKESKQDESGMPNNRFLAERTGGTYSTLKVQPAELEDSGVYFCASSPGLADSSYNEQFFGPGTRLTVL.

This clone was observed a few times. This chain links TRBV4-3 with TRBJ2-4, with D possibly matching TRBD1 (5 bases). Germline CDR1 and CDR2: LGHNA and YSLEER. The CDR3 runs to 13 residues. Trimming pared 1 base from V and 9 bases from J, leaving 10 bases between. The CDR3 is CASSQVSRGIQYF. The CDR3 region has the DNA TGCGCCAGCAGCCAAGTGTCAAGGGGCATTCAGTACTTC.

The chain uses TRBV28 and TRBJ1-3; maybe TRBD1 (5 bases). This CDR3 is built from 10 residues. Germline-derived CDR1 and CDR2 are MDHEN and SYDVKM. With 10 bases removed from V and 12 bases from J, the gap between germline ends came to 13 bases. The CDR3 nucleotides read TGTGCCATCAAGGGGCAGGACATATATTTT. Its translation: CAIKGQDIYF.

This clone was detected only once. The CDR3 coding sequence is TGCGCCAGCAGCTCGTTAGCGGGGAGCACAGATACGCAGTATTTT. This sequence encodes CASSSLAGSTDTQYF. The rearrangement links TRBV5-1 to TRBJ2-3, with 8 bases lining up with TRBD2. Germline V gene lookup returns CDR1 SGHRS and CDR2 YFSETQ. The CDR3 contains 15 residues. The trim removed 3 bases at V and 0 bases at J, leaving 3 bases unmatched.